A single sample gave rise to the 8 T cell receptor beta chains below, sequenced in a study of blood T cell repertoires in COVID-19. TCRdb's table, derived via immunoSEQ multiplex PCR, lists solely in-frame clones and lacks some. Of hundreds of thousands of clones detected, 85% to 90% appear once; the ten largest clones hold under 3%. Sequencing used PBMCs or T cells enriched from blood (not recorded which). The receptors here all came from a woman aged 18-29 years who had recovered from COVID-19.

Here the CDR3 DNA reads TGTGCCAGCAATCTACAGGGTTCAGATACGCAGTATTTT. It is translated as CASNLQGSDTQYF. This chain links TRBV2 with TRBJ2-3; TRBD1 is a possible D gene (6 bases). The CDR3 runs to 13 residues. Germline loops: CDR1 SNHLY, CDR2 FYNNEI. V was cut by 7 bases and J by 4 bases, with 12 bases left in between.

For the CDR3, the DNA is TGTGCTAGTGGTTTGGTTGCGGGCGCTGAAGCTTTCTTT. Residues: CASGLVAGAEAFF. The V and J genes are TRBV12-5 and TRBJ1-1; D is ambiguous. The ends were cut back, 0 bases at V and 6 bases at J, with 8 bases in the middle. The CDR3 is 13 amino acids. Germline CDR1 LGHNT, CDR2 FRNRAP. The whole variable domain, remainder taken from reference TRBV12-5 and TRBJ1-1, is DARVTQTPRHKVTEMGQEVTMRCQPILGHNTVFWYRQTMMQGLELLAYFRNRAPLDDSGMPKDRFSAEMPDATLATLKIQPSEPRDSAVYFCASGLVAGAEAFFGQGTRLTVV.

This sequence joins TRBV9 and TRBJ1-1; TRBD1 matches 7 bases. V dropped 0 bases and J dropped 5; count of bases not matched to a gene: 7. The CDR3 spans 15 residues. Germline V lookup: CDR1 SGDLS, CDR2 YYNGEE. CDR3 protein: CASSVGTGVGTEAFF. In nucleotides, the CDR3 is TGTGCCAGCAGCGTAGGAACAGGGGTAGGAACTGAAGCTTTCTTT. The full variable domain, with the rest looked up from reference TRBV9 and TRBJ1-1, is DSGVTQTPKHLITATGQRVTLRCSPRSGDLSVYWYQQSLDQGLQFLIQYYNGEERAKGNILERFSAQQFPDLHSELNLSSLELGDSALYFCASSVGTGVGTEAFFGQGTRLTVV.

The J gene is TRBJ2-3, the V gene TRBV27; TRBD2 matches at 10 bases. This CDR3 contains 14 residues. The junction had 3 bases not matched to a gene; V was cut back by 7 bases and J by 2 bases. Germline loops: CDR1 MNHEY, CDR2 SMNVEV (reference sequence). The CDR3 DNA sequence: TGTGCCAGCACCGGACTAGCGGACACAGATACGCAGTATTTT. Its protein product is CASTGLADTDTQYF.

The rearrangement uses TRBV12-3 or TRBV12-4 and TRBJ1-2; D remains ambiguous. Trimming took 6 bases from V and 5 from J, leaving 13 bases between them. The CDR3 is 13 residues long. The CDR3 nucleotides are TGTGCCAGCAGCCCCCGCCCCGGGTATGGCTACACCTTC. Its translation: CASSPRPGYGYTF.

Here the CDR3 reads CASSLTSGGAYGSYNEQFF. In DNA, the CDR3 is TGCGCCAGCAGCTTGACTAGCGGGGGGGCATATGGCTCCTACAATGAGCAGTTCTTC. J is TRBJ2-1 and V is TRBV5-1, with TRBD2 identical over 13 bases. Germline-derived CDR1 and CDR2 are SGHRS and YFSETQ. Trimming took 1 base from V and 0 from J; bases not matched to a gene: 7. The CDR3 has 19 residues. The full variable domain, in which reference TRBV5-1 and TRBJ2-1 provide the parts outside the CDR3, is KAGVTQTPRYLIKTRGQQVTLSCSPISGHRSVSWYQQTPGQGLQFLFEYFSETQRNKGNFPGRFSGRQFSNSRSEMNVSTLELGDSALYLCASSLTSGGAYGSYNEQFFGPGTRLTVL.

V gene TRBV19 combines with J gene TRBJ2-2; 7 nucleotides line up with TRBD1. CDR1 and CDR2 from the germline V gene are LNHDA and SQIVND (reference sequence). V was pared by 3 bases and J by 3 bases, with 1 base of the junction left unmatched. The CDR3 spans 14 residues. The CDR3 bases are TGTGCCAGTAGTATCGGGACAGACACCGGGGAGCTGTTTTTT. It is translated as CASSIGTDTGELFF.

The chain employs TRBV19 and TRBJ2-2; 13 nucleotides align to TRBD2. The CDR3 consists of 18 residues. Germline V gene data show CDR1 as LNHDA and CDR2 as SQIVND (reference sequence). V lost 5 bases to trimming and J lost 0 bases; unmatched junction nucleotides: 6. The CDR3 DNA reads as TGTGCCAGTAGTTTCGGGACTAGCGGGGCCTCGAACACCGGGGAGCTGTTTTTT. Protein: CASSFGTSGASNTGELFF.